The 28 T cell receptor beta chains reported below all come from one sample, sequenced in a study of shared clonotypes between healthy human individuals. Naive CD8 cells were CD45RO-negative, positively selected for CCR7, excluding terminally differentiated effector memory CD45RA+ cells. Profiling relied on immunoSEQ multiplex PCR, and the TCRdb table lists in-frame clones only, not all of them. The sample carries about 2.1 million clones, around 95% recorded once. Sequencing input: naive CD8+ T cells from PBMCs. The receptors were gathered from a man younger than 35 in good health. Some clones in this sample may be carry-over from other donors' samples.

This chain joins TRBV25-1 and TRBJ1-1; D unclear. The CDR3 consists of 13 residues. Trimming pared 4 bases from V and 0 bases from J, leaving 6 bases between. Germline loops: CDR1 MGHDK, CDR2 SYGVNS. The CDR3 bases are TGTGCCAGCAGTGTAGGGATGAACACTGAAGCTTTCTTT. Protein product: CASSVGMNTEAFF.

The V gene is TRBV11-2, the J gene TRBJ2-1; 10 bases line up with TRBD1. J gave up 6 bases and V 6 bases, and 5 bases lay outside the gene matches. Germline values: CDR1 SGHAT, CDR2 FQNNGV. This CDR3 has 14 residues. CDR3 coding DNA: TGTGCCAGCAGTTCCGGGACAGGGGCCAATGAGCAGTTCTTC. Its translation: CASSSGTGANEQFF.

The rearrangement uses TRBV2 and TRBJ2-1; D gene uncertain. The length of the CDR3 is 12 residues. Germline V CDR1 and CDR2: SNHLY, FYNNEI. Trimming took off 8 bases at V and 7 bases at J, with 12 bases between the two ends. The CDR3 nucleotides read TGTGCCAGCCCCCAAGGCGGAAATGAGCAGTTCTTC. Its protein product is CASPQGGNEQFF.

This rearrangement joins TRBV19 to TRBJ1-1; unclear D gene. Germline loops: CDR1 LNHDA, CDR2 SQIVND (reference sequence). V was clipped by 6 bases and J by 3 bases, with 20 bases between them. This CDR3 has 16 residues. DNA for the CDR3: TGTGCCAGTAGCATCCATAGGGTAAGCCACTACACTGAAGCTTTCTTT. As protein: CASSIHRVSHYTEAFF.

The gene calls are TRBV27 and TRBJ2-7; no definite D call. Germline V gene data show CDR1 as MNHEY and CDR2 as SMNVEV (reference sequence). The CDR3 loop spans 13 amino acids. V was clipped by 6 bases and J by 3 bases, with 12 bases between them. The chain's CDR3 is CASRLQDGYEQYF. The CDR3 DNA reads TGTGCCAGCAGACTCCAGGACGGCTACGAGCAGTACTTC.

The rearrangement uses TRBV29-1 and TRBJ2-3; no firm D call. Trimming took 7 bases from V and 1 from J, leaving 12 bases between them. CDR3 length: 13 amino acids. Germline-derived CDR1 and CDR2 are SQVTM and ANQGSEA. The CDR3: CSASGTGTDTQYF. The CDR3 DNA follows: TGCAGCGCATCAGGAACGGGCACAGATACGCAGTATTTT.

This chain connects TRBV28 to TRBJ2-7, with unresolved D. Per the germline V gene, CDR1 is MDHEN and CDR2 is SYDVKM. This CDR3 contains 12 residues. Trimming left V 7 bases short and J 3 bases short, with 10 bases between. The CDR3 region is CASTGRDYEQYF. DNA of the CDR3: TGTGCCAGCACCGGACGCGACTACGAGCAGTACTTC.

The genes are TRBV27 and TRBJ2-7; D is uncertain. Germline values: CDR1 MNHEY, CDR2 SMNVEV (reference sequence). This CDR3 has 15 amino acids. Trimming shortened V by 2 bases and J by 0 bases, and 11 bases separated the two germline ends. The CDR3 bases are TGTGCCAGCAGTTTAGCCCTAGAGTACTCCTACGAGCAGTACTTC. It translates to CASSLALEYSYEQYF.

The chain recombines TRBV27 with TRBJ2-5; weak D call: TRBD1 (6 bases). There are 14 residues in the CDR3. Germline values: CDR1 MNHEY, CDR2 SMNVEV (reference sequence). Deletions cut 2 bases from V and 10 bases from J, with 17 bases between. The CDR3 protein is CASSLGGGLGDQYF. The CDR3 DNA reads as TGTGCCAGCAGTTTAGGGGGCGGGCTGGGCGACCAGTACTTC.

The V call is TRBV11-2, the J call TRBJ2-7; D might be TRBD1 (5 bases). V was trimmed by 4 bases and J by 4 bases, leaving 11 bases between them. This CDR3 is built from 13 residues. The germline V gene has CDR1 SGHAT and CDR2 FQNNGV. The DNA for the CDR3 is TGTGCCAGCAGCTGGGGCACGAGATACGAGCAGTACTTC. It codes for CASSWGTRYEQYF.

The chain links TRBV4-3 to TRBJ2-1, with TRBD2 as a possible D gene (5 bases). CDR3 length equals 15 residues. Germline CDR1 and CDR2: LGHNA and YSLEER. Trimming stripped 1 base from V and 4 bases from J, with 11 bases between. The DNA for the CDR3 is TGCGCCAGCAGCCAAGCCCTCCGGGAATACAATGAGCAGTTCTTC. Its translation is CASSQALREYNEQFF.

In DNA, the CDR3 is TGTGCCAGTAGTGGTTCGAGATCGAACACCGGGGAGCTGTTTTTT. Encoded protein: CASSGSRSNTGELFF. J is TRBJ2-2 and V is TRBV19; D gene uncertain. This CDR3 spans 15 amino acids. V lost 5 bases to trimming and J lost 0 bases, with 10 bases between them. The germline CDR1 and CDR2 sequences are LNHDA and SQIVND (reference sequence). Drawing the rest from reference TRBV19 and TRBJ2-2, the complete variable domain is DGGITQSPKYLFRKEGQNVTLSCEQNLNHDAMYWYRQDPGQGLRLIYYSQIVNDFQKGDIAEGYSVSREKKESFPLTVTSAQKNPTAFYLCASSGSRSNTGELFFGEGSRLTVL.

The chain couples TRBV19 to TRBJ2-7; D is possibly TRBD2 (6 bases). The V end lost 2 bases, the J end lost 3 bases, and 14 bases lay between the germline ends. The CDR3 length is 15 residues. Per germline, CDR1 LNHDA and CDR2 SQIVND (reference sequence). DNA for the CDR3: TGTGCCAGTAGTATAAGAGAGTCGGGAGTCTACGAGCAGTACTTC. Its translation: CASSIRESGVYEQYF.

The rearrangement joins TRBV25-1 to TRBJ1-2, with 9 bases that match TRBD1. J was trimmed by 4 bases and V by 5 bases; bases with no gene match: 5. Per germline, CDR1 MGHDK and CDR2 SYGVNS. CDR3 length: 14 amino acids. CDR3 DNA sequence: TGTGCCAGCAGTCGGACAGGGGAGGGCTATGGCTACACCTTC. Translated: CASSRTGEGYGYTF.

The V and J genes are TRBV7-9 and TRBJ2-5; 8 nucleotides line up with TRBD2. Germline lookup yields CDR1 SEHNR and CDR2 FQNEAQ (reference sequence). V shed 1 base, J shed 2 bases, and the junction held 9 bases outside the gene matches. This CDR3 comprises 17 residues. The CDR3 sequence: CASSLDQAGVPQETQYF. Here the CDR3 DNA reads TGTGCCAGCAGCTTAGATCAAGCGGGAGTCCCACAAGAGACCCAGTACTTC.

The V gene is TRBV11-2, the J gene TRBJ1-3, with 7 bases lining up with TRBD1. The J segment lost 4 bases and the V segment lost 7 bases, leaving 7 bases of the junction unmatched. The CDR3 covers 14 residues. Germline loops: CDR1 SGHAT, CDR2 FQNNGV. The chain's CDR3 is CASTLGTVGNTIYF. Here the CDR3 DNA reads TGTGCCAGCACCCTAGGGACAGTCGGAAACACCATATATTTT.

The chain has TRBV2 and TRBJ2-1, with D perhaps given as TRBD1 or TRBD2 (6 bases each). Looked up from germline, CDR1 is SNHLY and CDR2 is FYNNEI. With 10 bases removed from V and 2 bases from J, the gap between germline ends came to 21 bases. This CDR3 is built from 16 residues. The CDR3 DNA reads TGTGCCACCATACCGGGGGCCCATAGAACCTACAATGAGCAGTTCTTC. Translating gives CATIPGAHRTYNEQFF.

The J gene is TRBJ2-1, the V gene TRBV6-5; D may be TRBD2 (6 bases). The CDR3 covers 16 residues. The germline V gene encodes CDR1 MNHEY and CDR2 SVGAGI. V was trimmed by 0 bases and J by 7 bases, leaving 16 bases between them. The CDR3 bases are TGTGCCAGCAGTTACTCGATGGGGGGAGCGGTTAATGAGCAGTTCTTC. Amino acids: CASSYSMGGAVNEQFF.

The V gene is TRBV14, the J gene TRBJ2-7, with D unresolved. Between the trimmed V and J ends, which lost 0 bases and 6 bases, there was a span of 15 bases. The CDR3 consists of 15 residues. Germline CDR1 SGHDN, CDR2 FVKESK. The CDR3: CASSQDRPIPGEQYF. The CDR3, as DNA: TGTGCCAGCAGCCAAGATCGCCCAATTCCCGGCGAGCAGTACTTC. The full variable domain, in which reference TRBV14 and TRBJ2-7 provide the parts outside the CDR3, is EAGVTQFPSHSVIEKGQTVTLRCDPISGHDNLYWYRRVMGKEIKFLLHFVKESKQDESGMPNNRFLAERTGGTYSTLKVQPAELEDSGVYFCASSQDRPIPGEQYFGPGTRLTVT.

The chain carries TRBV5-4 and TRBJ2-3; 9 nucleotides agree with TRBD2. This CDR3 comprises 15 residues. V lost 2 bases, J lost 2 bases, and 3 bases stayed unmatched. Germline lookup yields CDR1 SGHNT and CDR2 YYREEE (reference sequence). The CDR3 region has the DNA TGTGCCAGCAGCTTAATAGCGGGAGCCACAGATACGCAGTATTTT. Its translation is CASSLIAGATDTQYF.

The CDR3 loop is CSVVQGDRAYEQYF. CDR3 bases: TGCAGCGTCGTACAGGGGGATCGGGCCTACGAGCAGTACTTC. The gene calls are TRBV29-1 and TRBJ2-7; 8 bases align to TRBD1. The V gene end was trimmed by 6 bases and the J gene end by 2 bases; junction bases not matched to a gene: 9. This CDR3 spans 14 amino acids. CDR1 and CDR2 from the germline V gene are SQVTM and ANQGSEA.

The chain's CDR3 is CASSQDFRSSYEQYF. DNA for the CDR3: TGCGCCAGCAGCCAAGATTTCCGGAGCTCCTACGAGCAGTACTTC. V gene TRBV4-3 combines with J gene TRBJ2-5; D uncertain. The assigned J gene may be wrong: the sequence end matches TRBJ2-7 better. The CDR3 is 15 residues long. CDR1 LGHNA and CDR2 YSLEER come from the germline V gene.

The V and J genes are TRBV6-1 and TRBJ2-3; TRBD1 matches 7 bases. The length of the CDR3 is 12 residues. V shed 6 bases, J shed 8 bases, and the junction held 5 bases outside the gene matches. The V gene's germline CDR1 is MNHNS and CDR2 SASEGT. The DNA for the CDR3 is TGTGCCAGCAGCACTAGACAGGGTACGCAGTATTTT. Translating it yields CASSTRQGTQYF.

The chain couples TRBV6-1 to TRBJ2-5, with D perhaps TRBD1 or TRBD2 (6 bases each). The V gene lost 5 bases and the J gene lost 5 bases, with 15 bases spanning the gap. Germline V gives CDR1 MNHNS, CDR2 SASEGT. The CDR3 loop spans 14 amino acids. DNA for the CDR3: TGTGCCAGCAGTTATCAGCGAGGGGGGGAGACCCAGTACTTC. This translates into CASSYQRGGETQYF.

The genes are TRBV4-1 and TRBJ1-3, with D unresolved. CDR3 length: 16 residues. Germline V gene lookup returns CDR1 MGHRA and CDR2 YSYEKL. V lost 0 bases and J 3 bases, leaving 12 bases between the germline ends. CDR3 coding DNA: TGCGCCAGCAGCCAAGATAGAACAGTCCTTGGAAACACCATATATTTT. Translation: CASSQDRTVLGNTIYF.

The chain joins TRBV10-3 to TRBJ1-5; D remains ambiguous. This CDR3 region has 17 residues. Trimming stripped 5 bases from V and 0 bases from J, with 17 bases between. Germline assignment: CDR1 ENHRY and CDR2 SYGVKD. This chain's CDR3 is CAISSGPLSNSNQPQHF. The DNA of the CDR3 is TGTGCCATCAGTTCCGGGCCCCTCTCAAATAGCAATCAGCCCCAGCATTTT.

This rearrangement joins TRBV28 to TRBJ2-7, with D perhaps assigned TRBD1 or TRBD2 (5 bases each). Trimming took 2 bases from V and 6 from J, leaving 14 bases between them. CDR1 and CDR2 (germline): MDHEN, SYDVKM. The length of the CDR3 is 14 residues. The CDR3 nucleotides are TGTGCCAGCAGTTTAGGTCCCAGGGCGGGCGAGCAGTACTTC. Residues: CASSLGPRAGEQYF.

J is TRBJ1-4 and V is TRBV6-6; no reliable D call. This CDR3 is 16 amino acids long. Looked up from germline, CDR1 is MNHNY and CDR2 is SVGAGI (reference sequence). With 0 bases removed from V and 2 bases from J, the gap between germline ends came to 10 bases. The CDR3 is CASSYSAGETNEKLFF. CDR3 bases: TGTGCCAGCAGTTACTCTGCCGGGGAGACTAATGAAAAACTGTTTTTT.